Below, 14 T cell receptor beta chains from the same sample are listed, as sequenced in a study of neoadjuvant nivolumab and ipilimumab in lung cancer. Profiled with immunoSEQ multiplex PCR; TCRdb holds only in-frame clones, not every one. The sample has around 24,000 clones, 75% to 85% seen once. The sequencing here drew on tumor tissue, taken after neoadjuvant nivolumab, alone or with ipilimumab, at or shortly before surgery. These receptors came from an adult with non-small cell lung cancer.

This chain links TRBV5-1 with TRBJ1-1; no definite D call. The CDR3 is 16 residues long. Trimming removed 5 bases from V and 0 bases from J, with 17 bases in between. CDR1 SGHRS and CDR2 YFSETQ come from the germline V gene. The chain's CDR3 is CASSISRLDMNTEAFF. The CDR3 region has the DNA TGCGCCAGCAGTATCTCCCGGTTGGATATGAACACTGAAGCTTTCTTT.

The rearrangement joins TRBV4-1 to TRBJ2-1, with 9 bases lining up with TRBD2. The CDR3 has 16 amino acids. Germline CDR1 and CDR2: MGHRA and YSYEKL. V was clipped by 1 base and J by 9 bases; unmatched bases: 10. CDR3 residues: CASSQGWAGGLAEQFF. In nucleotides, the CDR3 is TGCGCCAGCAGCCAAGGATGGGCGGGAGGGTTGGCTGAGCAGTTCTTC.

CDR3 amino acids: CASSELHGQGVAKNIQYF. CDR3 DNA: TGTGCCAGCAGTGAACTACACGGACAGGGGGTAGCCAAAAACATTCAGTACTTC. The chain couples TRBV6-1 to TRBJ2-4; 10 nucleotides agree with TRBD1. The CDR3 has 18 amino acids. Germline-derived CDR1 and CDR2 are MNHNS and SASEGT. With 2 bases clipped from V and 0 bases from J, the junction kept 7 bases outside the gene matches.

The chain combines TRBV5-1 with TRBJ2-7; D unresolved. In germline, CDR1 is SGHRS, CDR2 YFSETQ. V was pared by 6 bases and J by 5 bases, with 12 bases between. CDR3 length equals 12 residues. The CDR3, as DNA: TGCGCCAGCAATGGGGTTGGGGACGAGCAGTACTTC. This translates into CASNGVGDEQYF.

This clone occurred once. CDR3: CAWSGKARALIQYF. In nucleotides, the CDR3 is TGTGCCTGGAGTGGAAAGGCCAGGGCCCTCATTCAGTACTTC. The V call is TRBV30, the J call TRBJ2-4; D is possibly TRBD1 (5 bases). Between the trimmed V and J ends, which lost 1 base and 9 bases, there was a span of 16 bases. The CDR3 runs to 14 residues. Germline loops: CDR1 GTSNPN, CDR2 SVGIG (reference sequence). Full variable domain (rest looked up from reference TRBV30 and TRBJ2-4): SQTIHQWPATLVQPVGSPLSLECTVEGTSNPNLYWYRQAAGRGLQLLFYSVGIGQISSEVPQNLSASRPQDRQFILSSKKLLLSDSGFYLCAWSGKARALIQYFGAGTRLSVL.

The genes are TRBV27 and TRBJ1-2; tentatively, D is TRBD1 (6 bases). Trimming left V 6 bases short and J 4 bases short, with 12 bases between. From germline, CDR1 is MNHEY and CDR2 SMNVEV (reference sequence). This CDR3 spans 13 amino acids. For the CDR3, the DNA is TGTGCCAGCAGGAAGGACAGATCCTATGGCTACACCTTC. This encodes CASRKDRSYGYTF.

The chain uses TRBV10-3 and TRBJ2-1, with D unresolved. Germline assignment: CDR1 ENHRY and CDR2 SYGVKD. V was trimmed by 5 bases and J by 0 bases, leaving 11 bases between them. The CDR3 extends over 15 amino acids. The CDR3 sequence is CAISSSESSYNEQFF. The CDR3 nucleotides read TGTGCCATCAGTTCGAGTGAGAGCTCCTACAATGAGCAGTTCTTC.

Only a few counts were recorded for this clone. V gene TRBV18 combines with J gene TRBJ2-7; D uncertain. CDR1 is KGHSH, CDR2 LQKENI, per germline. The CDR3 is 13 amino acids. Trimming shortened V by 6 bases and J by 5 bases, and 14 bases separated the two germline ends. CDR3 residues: CASSNLRIDEQYF. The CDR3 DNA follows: TGTGCCAGCTCCAATCTCCGGATCGACGAGCAGTACTTC.

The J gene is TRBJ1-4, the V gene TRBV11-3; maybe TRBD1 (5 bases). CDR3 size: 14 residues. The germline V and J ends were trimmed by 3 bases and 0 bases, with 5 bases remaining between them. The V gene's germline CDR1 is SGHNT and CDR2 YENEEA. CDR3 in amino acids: CASSLGATNEKLFF. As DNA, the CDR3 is TGTGCCAGCAGCTTGGGGGCAACTAATGAAAAACTGTTTTTT.

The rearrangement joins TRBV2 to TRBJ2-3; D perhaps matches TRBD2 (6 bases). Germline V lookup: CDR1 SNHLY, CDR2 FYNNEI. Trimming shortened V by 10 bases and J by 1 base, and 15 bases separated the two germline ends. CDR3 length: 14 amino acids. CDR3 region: CAISGTAGTDTQYF. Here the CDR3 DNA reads TGTGCCATCTCCGGGACTGCTGGCACAGATACGCAGTATTTT.

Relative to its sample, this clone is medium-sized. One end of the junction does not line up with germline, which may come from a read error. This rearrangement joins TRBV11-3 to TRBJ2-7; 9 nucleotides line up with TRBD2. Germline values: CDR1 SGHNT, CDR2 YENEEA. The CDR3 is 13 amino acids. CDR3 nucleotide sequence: TGTGCCAGCAGCTTAGATCGGGCTAGCGGGATTCACTTC. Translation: CASSLDRASGIHF.

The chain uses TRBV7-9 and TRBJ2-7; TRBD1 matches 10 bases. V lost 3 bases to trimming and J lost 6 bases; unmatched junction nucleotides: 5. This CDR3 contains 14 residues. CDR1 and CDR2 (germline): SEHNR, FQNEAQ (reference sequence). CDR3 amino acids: CASSFGTGASEQYF. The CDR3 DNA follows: TGTGCCAGCAGCTTCGGGACAGGGGCTTCCGAGCAGTACTTC.

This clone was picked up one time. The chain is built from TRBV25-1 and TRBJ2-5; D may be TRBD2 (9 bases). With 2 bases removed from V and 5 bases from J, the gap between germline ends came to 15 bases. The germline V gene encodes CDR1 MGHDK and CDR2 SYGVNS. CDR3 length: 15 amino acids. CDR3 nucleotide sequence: TGTGCCAGCAGTGAACAGGGGGCGGGAGGGGAGACCCAGTACTTC. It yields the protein CASSEQGAGGETQYF. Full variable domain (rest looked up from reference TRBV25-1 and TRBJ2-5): EADIYQTPRYLVIGTGKKITLECSQTMGHDKMYWYQQDPGMELHLIHYSYGVNSTEKGDLSSESTVSRIRTEHFPLTLESARPSHTSQYLCASSEQGAGGETQYFGPGTRLLVL.

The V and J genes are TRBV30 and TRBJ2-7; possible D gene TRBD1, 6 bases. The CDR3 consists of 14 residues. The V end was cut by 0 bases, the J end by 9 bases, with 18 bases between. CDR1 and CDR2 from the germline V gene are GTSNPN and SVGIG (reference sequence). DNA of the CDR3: TGTGCCTGGAGTGTAGACACCGGGACATTGAGGCAGTACTTC. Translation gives CAWSVDTGTLRQYF.